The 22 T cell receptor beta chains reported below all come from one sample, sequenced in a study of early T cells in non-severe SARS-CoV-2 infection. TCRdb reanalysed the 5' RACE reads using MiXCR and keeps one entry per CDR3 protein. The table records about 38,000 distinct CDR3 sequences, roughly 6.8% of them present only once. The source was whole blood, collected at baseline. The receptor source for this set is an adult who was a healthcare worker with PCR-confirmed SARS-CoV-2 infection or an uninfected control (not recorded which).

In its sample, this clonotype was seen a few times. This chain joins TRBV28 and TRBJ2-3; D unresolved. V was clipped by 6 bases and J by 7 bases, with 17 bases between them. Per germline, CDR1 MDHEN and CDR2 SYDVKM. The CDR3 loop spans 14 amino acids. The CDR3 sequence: CASSLVGAYNTQYF. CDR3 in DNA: TGTGCCAGCAGCCTGGTAGGAGCGTATAATACGCAGTATTTT.

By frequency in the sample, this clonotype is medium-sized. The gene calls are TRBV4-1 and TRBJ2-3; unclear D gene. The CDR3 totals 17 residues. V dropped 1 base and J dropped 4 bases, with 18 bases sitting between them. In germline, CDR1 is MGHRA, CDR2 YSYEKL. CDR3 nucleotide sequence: TGCGCCAGCAGCCAAGTAACGAGCCGAGATCGGGCAGATACGCAGTATTTT. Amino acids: CASSQVTSRDRADTQYF.

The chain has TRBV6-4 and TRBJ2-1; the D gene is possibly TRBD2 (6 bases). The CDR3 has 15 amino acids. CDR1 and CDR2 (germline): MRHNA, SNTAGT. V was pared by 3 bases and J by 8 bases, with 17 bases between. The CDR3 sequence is CASSESAGTQDEQFF. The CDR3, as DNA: TGTGCCAGCAGTGAATCGGCAGGGACTCAGGATGAGCAGTTCTTC.

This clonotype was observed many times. For the CDR3, the DNA is TGTGCCAGCAGTTATTTACCGATCCAAGAGACCCAGTACTTC. This sequence encodes CASSYLPIQETQYF. The chain recombines TRBV6-1 with TRBJ2-5; D uncertain. The V gene's germline CDR1 is MNHNS and CDR2 SASEGT. CDR3 length: 14 residues. Trimming removed 5 bases at V and 1 base at J, with 11 bases between.

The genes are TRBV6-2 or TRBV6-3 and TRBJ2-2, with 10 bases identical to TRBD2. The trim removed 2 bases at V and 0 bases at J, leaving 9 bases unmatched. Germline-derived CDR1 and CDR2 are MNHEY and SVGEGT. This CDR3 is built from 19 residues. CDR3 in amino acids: CASSYIPAGGPPNTGELFF. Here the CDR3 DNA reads TGTGCCAGCAGTTACATCCCAGCGGGAGGGCCCCCGAACACCGGGGAGCTGTTTTTT.

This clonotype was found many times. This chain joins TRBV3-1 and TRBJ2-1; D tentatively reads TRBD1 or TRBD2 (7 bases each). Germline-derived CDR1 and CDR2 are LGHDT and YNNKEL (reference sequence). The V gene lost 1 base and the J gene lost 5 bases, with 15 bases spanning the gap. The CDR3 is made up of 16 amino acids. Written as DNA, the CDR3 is TGTGCCAGCAGCCAAGCTCGACAGGGAGGGAACAATGAGCAGTTCTTC. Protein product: CASSQARQGGNNEQFF.

CDR3 nucleotides: TGTGCCAGTAGTCTGAACCCGGATACGCAGTATTTT. Translation: CASSLNPDTQYF. The chain joins TRBV19 to TRBJ2-3; D is ambiguous. Germline assignment: CDR1 LNHDA and CDR2 SQIVND (reference sequence). The CDR3 runs to 12 residues. Trimming cost V 5 bases and J 6 bases, with 9 bases left between them.

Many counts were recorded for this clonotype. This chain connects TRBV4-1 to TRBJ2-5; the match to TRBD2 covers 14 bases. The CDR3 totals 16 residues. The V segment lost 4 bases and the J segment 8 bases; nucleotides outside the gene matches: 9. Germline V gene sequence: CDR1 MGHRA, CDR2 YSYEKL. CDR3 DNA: TGCGCCAGCAGCCGCGCTCCAGGGACTAGCGGGAGTACCCAGTACTTC. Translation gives CASSRAPGTSGSTQYF.

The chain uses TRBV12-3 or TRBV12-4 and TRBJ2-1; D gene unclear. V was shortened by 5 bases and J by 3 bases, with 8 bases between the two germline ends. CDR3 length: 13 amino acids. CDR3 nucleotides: TGTGCCAGCAGTCCGGGCCGCTACAATGAGCAGTTCTTC. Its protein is CASSPGRYNEQFF.

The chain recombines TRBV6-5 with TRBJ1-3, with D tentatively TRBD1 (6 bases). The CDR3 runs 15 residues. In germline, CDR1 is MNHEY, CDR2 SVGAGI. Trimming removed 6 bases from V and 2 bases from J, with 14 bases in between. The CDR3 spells CASSRGGATGNTIYF. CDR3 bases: TGTGCCAGCAGCCGAGGGGGAGCAACTGGAAACACCATATATTTT.

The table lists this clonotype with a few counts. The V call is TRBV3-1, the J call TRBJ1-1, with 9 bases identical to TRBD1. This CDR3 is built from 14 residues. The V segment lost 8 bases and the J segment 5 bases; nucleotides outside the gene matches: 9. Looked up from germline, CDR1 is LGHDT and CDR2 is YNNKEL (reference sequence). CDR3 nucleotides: TGTGCCAGCGCCCCTGGACAGGGGAGAACTGAAGCTTTCTTT. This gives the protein CASAPGQGRTEAFF.

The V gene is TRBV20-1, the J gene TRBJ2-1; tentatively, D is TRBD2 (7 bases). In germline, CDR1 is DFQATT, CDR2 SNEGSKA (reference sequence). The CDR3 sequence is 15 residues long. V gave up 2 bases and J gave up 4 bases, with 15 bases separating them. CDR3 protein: CSARKQGGGYNEQFF. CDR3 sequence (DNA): TGCAGTGCTAGAAAACAGGGAGGGGGTTACAATGAGCAGTTCTTC.

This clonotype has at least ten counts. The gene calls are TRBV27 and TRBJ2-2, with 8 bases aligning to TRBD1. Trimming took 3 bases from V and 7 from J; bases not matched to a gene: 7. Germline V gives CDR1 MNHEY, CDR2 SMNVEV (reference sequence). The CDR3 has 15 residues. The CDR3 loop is CASSFMTGADGELFF. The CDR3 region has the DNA TGTGCCAGCAGTTTTATGACAGGGGCGGACGGGGAGCTGTTTTTT.

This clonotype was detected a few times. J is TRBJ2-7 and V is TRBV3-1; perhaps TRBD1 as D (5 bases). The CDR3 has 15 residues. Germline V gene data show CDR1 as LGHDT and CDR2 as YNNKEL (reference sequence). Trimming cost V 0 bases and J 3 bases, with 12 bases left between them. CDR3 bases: TGTGCCAGCAGCCAAGATCGCCAGGGTATCTACGAGCAGTACTTC. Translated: CASSQDRQGIYEQYF.

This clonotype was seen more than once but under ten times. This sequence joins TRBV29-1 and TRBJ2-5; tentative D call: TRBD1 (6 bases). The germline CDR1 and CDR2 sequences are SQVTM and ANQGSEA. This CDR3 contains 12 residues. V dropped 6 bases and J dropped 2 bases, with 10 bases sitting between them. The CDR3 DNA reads TGCAGCGTCAACAGGGATCAAGAGACCCAGTACTTC. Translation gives CSVNRDQETQYF.

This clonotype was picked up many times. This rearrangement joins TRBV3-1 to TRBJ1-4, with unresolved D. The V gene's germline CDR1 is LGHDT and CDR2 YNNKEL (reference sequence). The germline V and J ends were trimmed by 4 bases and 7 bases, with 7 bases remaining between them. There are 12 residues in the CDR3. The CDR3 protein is CASSRKSEKLFF. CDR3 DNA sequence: TGTGCCAGCAGCCGGAAGAGTGAAAAACTGTTTTTT.

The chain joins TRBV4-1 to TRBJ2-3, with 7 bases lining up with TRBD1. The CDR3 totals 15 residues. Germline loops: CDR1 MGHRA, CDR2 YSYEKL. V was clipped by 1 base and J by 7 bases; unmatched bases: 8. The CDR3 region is CASSQARGRFNTQYF. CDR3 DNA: TGCGCCAGCAGCCAAGCGAGGGGGCGCTTTAATACGCAGTATTTT.

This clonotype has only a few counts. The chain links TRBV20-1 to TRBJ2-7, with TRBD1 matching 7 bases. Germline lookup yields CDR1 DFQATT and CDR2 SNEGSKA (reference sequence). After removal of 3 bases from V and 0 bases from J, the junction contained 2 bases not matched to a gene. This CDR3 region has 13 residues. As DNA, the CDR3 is TGCAGTGCTAGTGACAGGGACTCCTACGAGCAGTACTTC. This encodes CSASDRDSYEQYF.

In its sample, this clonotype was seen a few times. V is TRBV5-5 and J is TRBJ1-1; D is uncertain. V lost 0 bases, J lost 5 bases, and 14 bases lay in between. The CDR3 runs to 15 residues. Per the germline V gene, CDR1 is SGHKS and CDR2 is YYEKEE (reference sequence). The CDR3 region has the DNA TGTGCCAGCAGCTTGGATCCAGACCGACCGACTGAAGCTTTCTTT. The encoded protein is CASSLDPDRPTEAFF.

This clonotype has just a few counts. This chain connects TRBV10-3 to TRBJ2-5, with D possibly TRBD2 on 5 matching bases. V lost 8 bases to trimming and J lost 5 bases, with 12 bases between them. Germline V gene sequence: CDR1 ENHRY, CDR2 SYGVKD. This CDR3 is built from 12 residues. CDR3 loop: CAIGSSGETQYF. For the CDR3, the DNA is TGTGCCATCGGGTCCTCGGGGGAGACCCAGTACTTC.

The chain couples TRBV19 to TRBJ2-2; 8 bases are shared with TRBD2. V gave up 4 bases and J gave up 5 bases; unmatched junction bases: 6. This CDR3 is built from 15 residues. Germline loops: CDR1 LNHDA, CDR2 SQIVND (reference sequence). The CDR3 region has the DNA TGTGCCAGTAGTAACCGACTAGCGAGTACCGGGGAGCTGTTTTTT. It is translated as CASSNRLASTGELFF.

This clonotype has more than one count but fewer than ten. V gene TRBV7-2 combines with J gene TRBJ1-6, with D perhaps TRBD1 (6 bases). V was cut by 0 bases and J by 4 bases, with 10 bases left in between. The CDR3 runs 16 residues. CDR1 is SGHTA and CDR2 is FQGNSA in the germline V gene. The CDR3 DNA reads TGTGCCAGCAGCTTAGCGTCGGGGGCATATAATTCACCCCTCCACTTT. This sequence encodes CASSLASGAYNSPLHF.